This T cell receptor beta chain was recorded in a study of cytomegalovirus exposure and HLA in healthy donors. 60 Vbeta and 13 Jbeta primers were used in PCR. TCRdb's table, derived via immunoSEQ multiplex PCR, lists solely in-frame clones and lacks some. The table has just over 150,000 clones, about 65% seen once. V was trimmed by 3 bases and J by 6 bases, leaving 18 bases between them. The CDR3 covers 15 residues. Per the germline V gene, CDR1 is SGHRS and CDR2 is YFSETQ. The sequenced material came from PBMCs. This chain joins TRBV5-1 and TRBJ1-1; D not certain. The source of this sequence is a man aged 40-55 years in good health and CMV-seropositive. The CDR3 DNA is TGCGCCAGCAGCTCGGAAGACACCCAAAGAGCTGAAGCTTTCTTT. Its translation: CASSSEDTQRAEAFF.